This is a list of T cell receptor beta chains from one sample in a study of blood T cell repertoires in COVID-19. The assay was immunoSEQ multiplex PCR, and TCRdb's table has in-frame clones only and misses some. In the table there are over 250,000 clones, nearly 90% of which are singletons. Sequencing used PBMCs or T cells enriched from blood (not recorded which). The receptors were gathered from a woman aged 25 to 39 who had recovered from COVID-19. Each CDR3 is given with its conserved first and last residue. The D gene is left open where the match is weak. Expanded clones get a size class; other rows say once, few or many, or leave the size out.

v_call: TRBV11-3
d_call: .
clone_size: .
j_call: TRBJ2-7
cdr3_length: 15
cdr3_nt: TGTGCCAGCAGCAACCCCCCTTCTACCTCCTACGAGCAGTACTTC
cdr3_aa: CASSNPPSTSYEQYF

v_call: TRBV19
d_call: TRBD2
clone_size: .
j_call: TRBJ2-1
cdr3_length: 17
cdr3_nt: TGTGCCAGTAGTATAGATCTAGGGAGGGTTTATGCCTCTGAGCAGTTCTTC
cdr3_aa: CASSIDLGRVYASEQFF

v_call: TRBV5-1
d_call: .
clone_size: .
j_call: TRBJ1-2
cdr3_length: 14
cdr3_nt: TGCGCCAGCAGTGTTGGAGGGGCGGTGCGGGGCTACACCTTC
cdr3_aa: CASSVGGAVRGYTF

v_call: TRBV5-5
d_call: TRBD1
clone_size: .
j_call: TRBJ1-5
cdr3_length: 19
cdr3_nt: TGTGCCAGCAGCTCGACAGGGACAGTCTCCCGTGTTAGCAATCAGCCCCAGCATTTT
cdr3_aa: CASSSTGTVSRVSNQPQHF

v_call: TRBV24-1
d_call: TRBD1
clone_size: .
j_call: TRBJ1-5
cdr3_length: 16
cdr3_nt: TGTGCCACCAGTGATTCTAGGACAGGGAACAATCAGCCCCAGCATTTT
cdr3_aa: CATSDSRTGNNQPQHF

v_call: TRBV7-3
d_call: .
clone_size: .
j_call: TRBJ2-3
cdr3_length: 12
cdr3_nt: TGTGCCAGCGGGAGCCCAAGGGATACGCAGTATTTT
cdr3_aa: CASGSPRDTQYF

v_call: TRBV5-4
d_call: TRBD2
clone_size: once
j_call: TRBJ2-7
cdr3_length: 16
cdr3_nt: TGTGCCAGCAGCTTGGGGACTAGCGGGGGAGAATACGAGCAGTACTTC
cdr3_aa: CASSLGTSGGEYEQYF

v_call: TRBV2
d_call: TRBD2
clone_size: .
j_call: TRBJ2-3
cdr3_length: 18
cdr3_nt: TGTGCCAGCAGCTCCAGACTAGCGGGAGCCTCCAGCACAGATACGCAGTATTTT
cdr3_aa: CASSSRLAGASSTDTQYF

v_call: TRBV5-4
d_call: TRBD1
clone_size: once
j_call: TRBJ2-1
cdr3_length: 18
cdr3_nt: TGTGCCAGCAGCTTGGGGCCCCCGGGACAGGGTGGCTCCAATGAGCAGTTCTTC
cdr3_aa: CASSLGPPGQGGSNEQFF

v_call: TRBV28
d_call: .
clone_size: .
j_call: TRBJ2-6
cdr3_length: 14
cdr3_nt: TGTGCCAGCAGTCCTTGCTCTGGGGCCAACGTCCTGACTTTC
cdr3_aa: CASSPCSGANVLTF

v_call: TRBV7-9
d_call: .
clone_size: .
j_call: TRBJ1-1
cdr3_length: 12
cdr3_nt: TGTGCCAGTAGAAGCCCCAGGCCTGAAGCTTTCTTT
cdr3_aa: CASRSPRPEAFF

v_call: TRBV5-4
d_call: .
clone_size: .
j_call: TRBJ1-2
cdr3_length: 15
cdr3_nt: TGTGCCAGCAGCTTAATAACGGGGAACGCCAATGGCTACACCTTC
cdr3_aa: CASSLITGNANGYTF

v_call: TRBV28
d_call: .
clone_size: .
j_call: TRBJ1-1
cdr3_length: 12
cdr3_nt: TGTGCCACCGTCTCGACAGTCACTGAAGCTTTCTTT
cdr3_aa: CATVSTVTEAFF

v_call: TRBV5-4
d_call: .
clone_size: .
j_call: TRBJ1-2
cdr3_length: 14
cdr3_nt: TGTGCCAGCAGCCCGGACAGCCTCGGCTATGGCTACACCTTC
cdr3_aa: CASSPDSLGYGYTF

v_call: TRBV7-9
d_call: .
clone_size: .
j_call: TRBJ1-4
cdr3_length: 14
cdr3_nt: TGTGCCAGCAGCCCCAGGGGCTTGCTTGAAAAACTGTTTTTT
cdr3_aa: CASSPRGLLEKLFF

v_call: TRBV19
d_call: .
clone_size: .
j_call: TRBJ1-2
cdr3_length: 13
cdr3_nt: TGTGCCAGTAGGATTCCAGGGCCCTATGGCTACACCTTC
cdr3_aa: CASRIPGPYGYTF

v_call: TRBV13
d_call: TRBD2
clone_size: .
j_call: TRBJ2-7
cdr3_length: 16
cdr3_nt: TGTGCCAGCAGCTTACGGACTAGCGGTATAAGGGGCGAGCAGTACTTC
cdr3_aa: CASSLRTSGIRGEQYF

v_call: TRBV11-2
d_call: .
clone_size: .
j_call: TRBJ2-7
cdr3_length: 14
cdr3_nt: TGTGCCAGCAGCTTAGATTCCGGGCGGGACGAGCAGTACTTC
cdr3_aa: CASSLDSGRDEQYF

v_call: TRBV11-2
d_call: .
clone_size: .
j_call: TRBJ2-1
cdr3_length: 15
cdr3_nt: TGTGCCAGCAGCACCCTAGCGACCCCCTACAATGAGCAGTTCTTC
cdr3_aa: CASSTLATPYNEQFF

v_call: TRBV14
d_call: .
clone_size: .
j_call: TRBJ1-1
cdr3_length: 13
cdr3_nt: TGTGCCAGCAGCCTCCTGAGGGCCACTGAAGCTTTCTTT
cdr3_aa: CASSLLRATEAFF

v_call: TRBV20-1
d_call: TRBD2
clone_size: once
j_call: TRBJ2-7
cdr3_length: 14
cdr3_nt: TGCAGTGCTAGTCGCTGGCGGGAGAGGTACGAGCAGTACTTC
cdr3_aa: CSASRWRERYEQYF

v_call: TRBV4-2
d_call: .
clone_size: .
j_call: TRBJ1-3
cdr3_length: 17
cdr3_nt: TGTGCCAGCAGCCCCGAACGGGCGGGGGCGCGGGGAAACACCATATATTTT
cdr3_aa: CASSPERAGARGNTIYF

v_call: TRBV6-2/TRBV6-3
d_call: .
clone_size: .
j_call: TRBJ2-3
cdr3_length: 14
cdr3_nt: TGTGCCAGCAGTTACTCGCTAGCTGTAGATACGCAGTATTTT
cdr3_aa: CASSYSLAVDTQYF

v_call: TRBV2
d_call: TRBD2
clone_size: .
j_call: TRBJ2-3
cdr3_length: 18
cdr3_nt: TGTGCCAGCAGGCCCGGCGGGGGGGCCTTTGTCCGCACAGATACGCAGTATTTT
cdr3_aa: CASRPGGGAFVRTDTQYF

v_call: TRBV19
d_call: .
clone_size: .
j_call: TRBJ1-2
cdr3_length: 14
cdr3_nt: TGTGCCAGTAGTATTCTAGGGGTCGTCTATGGCTACACCTTC
cdr3_aa: CASSILGVVYGYTF

v_call: TRBV28
d_call: TRBD1
clone_size: .
j_call: TRBJ2-1
cdr3_length: 16
cdr3_nt: TGTGCCAGCAGTTCCCTCGGGACAGGGACCTACAATGAGCAGTTCTTC
cdr3_aa: CASSSLGTGTYNEQFF

v_call: TRBV18
d_call: TRBD1
clone_size: .
j_call: TRBJ1-4
cdr3_length: 16
cdr3_nt: TGTGCCAGCTCACCCCCCCCGGGACAGGGGGGAGAAAAACTGTTTTTT
cdr3_aa: CASSPPPGQGGEKLFF

v_call: TRBV10-3
d_call: .
clone_size: .
j_call: TRBJ1-4
cdr3_length: 13
cdr3_nt: TGTGCCTCCCACCGGGGGGTAGGGGAAAAACTGTTTTTT
cdr3_aa: CASHRGVGEKLFF

v_call: TRBV24-1
d_call: TRBD1
clone_size: .
j_call: TRBJ2-5
cdr3_length: 19
cdr3_nt: TGTGCCACCAGTGATTTACGGGCCGTCGGGACAGGGGGCCAAGAGACCCAGTACTTC
cdr3_aa: CATSDLRAVGTGGQETQYF

v_call: TRBV29-1
d_call: TRBD2
clone_size: .
j_call: TRBJ2-5
cdr3_length: 15
cdr3_nt: TGCAGCGTTGAGGGACTAGCGGGGGCCCAAGAGACCCAGTACTTC
cdr3_aa: CSVEGLAGAQETQYF

v_call: TRBV20-1
d_call: TRBD1
clone_size: once
j_call: TRBJ1-1
cdr3_length: 11
cdr3_nt: TGCAGTGCTTTGGACAGGCCTGAAGCTTTCTTT
cdr3_aa: CSALDRPEAFF

v_call: TRBV7-8
d_call: TRBD2
clone_size: few
j_call: TRBJ2-2
cdr3_length: 16
cdr3_nt: TGTGCCAGCAGCTTCCGACTAGCGCTGATCGGCGGGGAGCTGTTTTTT
cdr3_aa: CASSFRLALIGGELFF

v_call: TRBV11-1
d_call: TRBD2
clone_size: .
j_call: TRBJ2-7
cdr3_length: 16
cdr3_nt: TGTGCCAGCAGCTTAGCGACGACTAGCGGGAGCTACGAGCAGTACTTC
cdr3_aa: CASSLATTSGSYEQYF

v_call: TRBV2
d_call: TRBD2
clone_size: once
j_call: TRBJ2-3
cdr3_length: 15
cdr3_nt: TGTGCCAGCAGTGATGCGGGGGTACCCACAGATACGCAGTATTTT
cdr3_aa: CASSDAGVPTDTQYF

v_call: TRBV30
d_call: .
clone_size: .
j_call: TRBJ1-5
cdr3_length: 13
cdr3_nt: TGTGCCTGGAGTGACAGGACCGGTCAGCCCCAGCATTTT
cdr3_aa: CAWSDRTGQPQHF

v_call: TRBV7-3
d_call: .
clone_size: .
j_call: TRBJ2-2
cdr3_length: 14
cdr3_nt: TGTGCCAGCAGCTCGGGGGGCGGTACCGGGGAGCTGTTTTTT
cdr3_aa: CASSSGGGTGELFF

v_call: TRBV7-9
d_call: TRBD1
clone_size: .
j_call: TRBJ1-2
cdr3_length: 14
cdr3_nt: TGTGCCAGCAGCTTATTTGAGGGGGCTGGTGGCTACACCTTC
cdr3_aa: CASSLFEGAGGYTF

v_call: TRBV6-1
d_call: .
clone_size: once
j_call: TRBJ2-7
cdr3_length: 17
cdr3_nt: TGTGCCAGCAGTGAACTCCTCGTTGCGGCAGGGGCCTACGAGCAGTACTTC
cdr3_aa: CASSELLVAAGAYEQYF

v_call: TRBV15
d_call: TRBD2
clone_size: once
j_call: TRBJ2-3
cdr3_length: 16
cdr3_nt: TGTGCCACCAGCAGAGACGGGGGGGCGGGTACAGATACGCAGTATTTT
cdr3_aa: CATSRDGGAGTDTQYF

v_call: TRBV6-2/TRBV6-3
d_call: .
clone_size: .
j_call: TRBJ1-5
cdr3_length: 18
cdr3_nt: TGTGCCAGCAGTTATTTCGGAGCAGGGGTACTGAGCAATCAGCCCCAGCATTTT
cdr3_aa: CASSYFGAGVLSNQPQHF

v_call: TRBV7-8
d_call: .
clone_size: few
j_call: TRBJ1-2
cdr3_length: 14
cdr3_nt: TGTGCCAGCAGCTTATCCCCACAGGGCGAAGGCTACACCTTC
cdr3_aa: CASSLSPQGEGYTF

v_call: TRBV7-9
d_call: .
clone_size: .
j_call: TRBJ1-2
cdr3_length: 14
cdr3_nt: TGTGCCAGCAGCTCGAGCGATCCTAACTATGGCTACACCTTC
cdr3_aa: CASSSSDPNYGYTF

v_call: TRBV5-1
d_call: .
clone_size: .
j_call: TRBJ1-1
cdr3_length: 12
cdr3_nt: TGCGCCAGCAGCTTGTCGCGAACTGAAGCTTTCTTT
cdr3_aa: CASSLSRTEAFF

v_call: TRBV11-2
d_call: .
clone_size: .
j_call: TRBJ1-1
cdr3_length: 16
cdr3_nt: TGTGCCAGCAGCTTTACACGGAGTCAGAGGAACACTGAAGCTTTCTTT
cdr3_aa: CASSFTRSQRNTEAFF

v_call: TRBV19
d_call: .
clone_size: once
j_call: TRBJ2-3
cdr3_length: 15
cdr3_nt: TGTGCCAGTAGTATAGCGGGGAAGAGCACAGATACGCAGTATTTT
cdr3_aa: CASSIAGKSTDTQYF

v_call: TRBV28
d_call: TRBD1
clone_size: .
j_call: TRBJ1-5
cdr3_length: 15
cdr3_nt: TGTGCCAGCAGGGCCGTGGGACAGGGTTTTCAGCCCCAGCATTTT
cdr3_aa: CASRAVGQGFQPQHF

v_call: TRBV29-1
d_call: TRBD1
clone_size: .
j_call: TRBJ1-2
cdr3_length: 12
cdr3_nt: TGCAGCGTGGGACAGGTTCGCTATGGCTACACCTTC
cdr3_aa: CSVGQVRYGYTF

v_call: TRBV9
d_call: TRBD2
clone_size: .
j_call: TRBJ2-3
cdr3_length: 16
cdr3_nt: TGTGCCAGCAGCGTTTCCGGGACTAGCGGCACAGATACGCAGTATTTT
cdr3_aa: CASSVSGTSGTDTQYF

v_call: TRBV27
d_call: TRBD1
clone_size: .
j_call: TRBJ1-1
cdr3_length: 15
cdr3_nt: TGTGCCAGCAGTTTATCCGGGGACAGTTGGCGGCGAGCTTTCTTT
cdr3_aa: CASSLSGDSWRRAFF

v_call: TRBV6-5
d_call: .
clone_size: once
j_call: TRBJ1-2
cdr3_length: 15
cdr3_nt: TGTGCCAGCAGTTACTCGAGAGGACTTGACTATGGCTACACCTTC
cdr3_aa: CASSYSRGLDYGYTF

v_call: TRBV6-5
d_call: TRBD2
clone_size: .
j_call: TRBJ2-3
cdr3_length: 15
cdr3_nt: TGTGCCAGCAGCCTTAGCGGGAGTCTGGGAGATACGCAGTATTTT
cdr3_aa: CASSLSGSLGDTQYF

v_call: TRBV5-5
d_call: TRBD2
clone_size: .
j_call: TRBJ2-3
cdr3_length: 14
cdr3_nt: TGTGCCAGCAGCTTCCGGGGGGGCACAGATACGCAGTATTTT
cdr3_aa: CASSFRGGTDTQYF

v_call: TRBV7-6
d_call: TRBD1
clone_size: .
j_call: TRBJ2-1
cdr3_length: 17
cdr3_nt: TGTGCCAGCAGCTTAGTCGTAGGGGGCAGCTCCTACAATGAGCAGTTCTTC
cdr3_aa: CASSLVVGGSSYNEQFF

v_call: TRBV7-3
d_call: TRBD1
clone_size: .
j_call: TRBJ1-1
cdr3_length: 15
cdr3_nt: TGTGCCAGCAGGGGGGATGGACAGGAAATTTTTGAAGCTTTCTTT
cdr3_aa: CASRGDGQEIFEAFF